This T cell receptor beta chain stems from a study of OX40 agonist ivuxolimab in advanced cancers. Study-wide results and caveats: Partial responders receiving 0.1-3.0 mg/kg showed among the lowest clonal expansion.

Turning to this clone: Its target is not known.

V was pared by 0 bases and J by 9 bases, with 16 bases between. The CDR3 runs 15 residues. From germline, CDR1 is SGHRS and CDR2 YFSETQ. Assay: immunoSEQ multiplex PCR; the TCRdb copy retains only in-frame clones and omits some. The sample carries around 68,000 clones, 85% to 95% recorded once. The material sequenced was CD4+ or CD8+ T cells sorted from blood, taken in a trial of the OX40 agonist ivuxolimab. This chain connects TRBV5-1 to TRBJ2-1, with D perhaps being TRBD1 or TRBD2 (6 bases each). The clonotype originates from an adult with an advanced solid tumor such as melanoma, head and neck, liver or kidney cancer. As DNA, the CDR3 is TGCGCCAGCAGCTTGGCGGACCCCGGGGGCGGTGAGCAGTTCTTC. Translation: CASSLADPGGGEQFF.